The following is a T cell receptor beta chain sequence with its context. RNA, once extracted, was reverse transcribed into cDNA for use as the sequencing template. The protocol was immunoSEQ multiplex PCR, while the TCRdb copy is restricted to in-frame clones and leaves out a portion. The sample has about 140,000 clones; roughly four fifths are singletons. This specimen belongs to a study of CD8+ T cells in alopecia areata. V lost 3 bases and J lost 3; bases outside the gene matches: 9. Germline V gives CDR1 MGHRA, CDR2 YSYEKL. The CDR3 loop spans 17 amino acids. Treatment: oral pan-JAK inhibitor, 5-10 mg twice daily.

The chain employs TRBV4-1 and TRBJ2-7; 12 bases line up with TRBD2. Sequenced here: CD8+ T cells sorted from blood, sampled at week 4, from a patient treated with tofacitinib. The clonotype originates from a human donor with alopecia areata. CDR3 region: CASSQGTSGGSYYEQYF. In nucleotides, the CDR3 is TGCGCCAGCAGCCAGGGAACTAGCGGGGGGTCCTACTACGAGCAGTACTTC.